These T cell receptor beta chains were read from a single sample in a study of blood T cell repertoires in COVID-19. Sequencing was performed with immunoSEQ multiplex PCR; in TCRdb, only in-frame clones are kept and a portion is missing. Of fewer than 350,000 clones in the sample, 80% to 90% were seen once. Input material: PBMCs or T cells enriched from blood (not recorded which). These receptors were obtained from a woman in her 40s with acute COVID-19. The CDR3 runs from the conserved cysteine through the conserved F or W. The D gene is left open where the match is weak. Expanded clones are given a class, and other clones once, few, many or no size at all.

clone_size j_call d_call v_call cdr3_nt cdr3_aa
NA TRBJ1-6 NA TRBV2 TGTGCCAGCAGTGAAACTCACCGATTTTATAATTCACCCCTCCACTTT CASSETHRFYNSPLHF
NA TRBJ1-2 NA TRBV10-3 TGTGCCATCAGTGAAGACGGGGGCTATGGCTACACCTTC CAISEDGGYGYTF
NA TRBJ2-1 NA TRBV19 TGTGCCTCGCAGGCCTCCTACAATGAGCAGTTCTTC CASQASYNEQFF
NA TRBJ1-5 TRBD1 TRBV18 TGTGCCAGCTCATCCGCCGGGACAGGGTTTGATCAGCCCCAGCATTTT CASSSAGTGFDQPQHF
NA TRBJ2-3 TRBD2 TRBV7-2 TGTGCCAGCAGCTCTGGGACTAGCGGAACAGATACGCAGTATTTT CASSSGTSGTDTQYF
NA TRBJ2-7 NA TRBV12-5 TGTGCTAGTGGTTTGACAATCGGGACAACCCGGTACGAGCAGTACTTC CASGLTIGTTRYEQYF
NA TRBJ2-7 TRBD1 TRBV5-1 TGCGCCAGCAGCTCCACCCCGGGACAGCTCTACGAGCAGTACTTC CASSSTPGQLYEQYF
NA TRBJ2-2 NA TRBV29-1 TGCAGCGTTCTCAAGGCACAGGGTTTAGTTCGGAGTTCCGGGGAGCTGTTTTTT CSVLKAQGLVRSSGELFF
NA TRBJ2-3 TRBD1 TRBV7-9 TGTGCCAGCAGCTTACTAGGGCAGGGGGTTACAGATACGCAGTATTTT CASSLLGQGVTDTQYF
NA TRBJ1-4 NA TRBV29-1 TGCAGCGTTGAACTGCGCGGGGATCAGGATGAAAAACTGTTTTTT CSVELRGDQDEKLFF
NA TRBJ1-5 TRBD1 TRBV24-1 TGTGCCACCAGTGCGACAGGGGATCAGCCCCAGCATTTT CATSATGDQPQHF
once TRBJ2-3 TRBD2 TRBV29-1 TGCAGCGTTGGATCCCCAGCGGGAGGTTCGGATACGCAGTATTTT CSVGSPAGGSDTQYF
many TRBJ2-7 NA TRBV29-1 TGCAGCGTCCGACAGGCCTACGAGCAGTACTTC CSVRQAYEQYF
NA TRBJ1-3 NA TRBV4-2 TGTGCCAGCAGCCAAGTTGGGTCGGGGTTTGGAAACACCATATATTTT CASSQVGSGFGNTIYF
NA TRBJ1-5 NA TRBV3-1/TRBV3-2 TGTGCCAGCAGCCAAGCGATCGGGAATCAGCCCCAGCATTTT CASSQAIGNQPQHF
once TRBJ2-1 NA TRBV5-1 TGCGCCAGCAGCTCTCAGGGAGGATCCTACAATGAGCAGTTCTTC CASSSQGGSYNEQFF
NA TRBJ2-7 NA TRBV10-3 TGTGCCATCAGTGAGTCTGTGATAGCCGAGCAGTACTTC CAISESVIAEQYF
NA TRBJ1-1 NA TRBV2 TGTGCCACCTCCGAGGGGAGGGGACCTGAAGCTTTCTTT CATSEGRGPEAFF
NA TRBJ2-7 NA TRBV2 TGTGCCAGCAGTGAAGGGCCAACCTACGAGCAGTACTTC CASSEGPTYEQYF
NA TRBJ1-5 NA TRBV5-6 TGTGCCAGCAGCTTTTTCTCGGGGTCGGCCCAGCATTTT CASSFFSGSAQHF